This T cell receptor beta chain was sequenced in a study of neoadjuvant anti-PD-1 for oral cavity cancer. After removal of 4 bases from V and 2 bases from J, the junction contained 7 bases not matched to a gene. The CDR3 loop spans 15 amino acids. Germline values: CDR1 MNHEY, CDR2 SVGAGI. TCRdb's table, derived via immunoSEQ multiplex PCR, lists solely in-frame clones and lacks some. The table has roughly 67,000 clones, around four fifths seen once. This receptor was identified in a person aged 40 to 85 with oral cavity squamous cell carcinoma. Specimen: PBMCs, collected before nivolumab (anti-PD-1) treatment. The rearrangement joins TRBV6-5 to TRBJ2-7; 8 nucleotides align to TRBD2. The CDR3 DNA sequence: TGTGCCAGCAGTTTCCGGGGAGCGGGAGCCTACGAGCAGTACTTC. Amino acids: CASSFRGAGAYEQYF.